The clone carrying this T cell receptor beta chain was picked up a small number of times. Here immunoSEQ multiplex PCR was the method, and the copy in TCRdb shows in-frame clones only, minus some. The sample contains about 110,000 clones, approximately 90% of which appear only once. This record belongs to a study of cytomegalovirus exposure and HLA in healthy donors. Trimming took 9 bases from V and 5 from J; bases not matched to a gene: 3. Looked up from germline, CDR1 is MDHEN and CDR2 is SYDVKM. CDR3 size: 11 residues. Sequenced sample: PBMCs. This TCR derives from a woman between 18 and 30 years old in good health and CMV-seropositive. The genes are TRBV28 and TRBJ1-1; 7 nucleotides agree with TRBD1. This chain's CDR3 is CASHRGTEAFF. In DNA form, the CDR3 reads TGTGCCAGTCACAGGGGAACTGAAGCTTTCTTT.